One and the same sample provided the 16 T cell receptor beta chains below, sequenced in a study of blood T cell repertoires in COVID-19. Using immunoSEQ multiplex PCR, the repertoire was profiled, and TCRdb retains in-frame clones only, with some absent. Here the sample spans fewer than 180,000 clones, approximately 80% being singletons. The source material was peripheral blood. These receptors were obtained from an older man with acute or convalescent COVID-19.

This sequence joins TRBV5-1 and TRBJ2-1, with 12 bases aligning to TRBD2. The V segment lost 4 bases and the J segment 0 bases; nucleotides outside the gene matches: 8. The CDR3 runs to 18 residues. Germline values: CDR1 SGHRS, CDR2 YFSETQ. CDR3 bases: TGCGCCAGCAGCGGGGGACTAGCGGGCCTTAGCTCCTACAATGAGCAGTTCTTC. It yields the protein CASSGGLAGLSSYNEQFF.

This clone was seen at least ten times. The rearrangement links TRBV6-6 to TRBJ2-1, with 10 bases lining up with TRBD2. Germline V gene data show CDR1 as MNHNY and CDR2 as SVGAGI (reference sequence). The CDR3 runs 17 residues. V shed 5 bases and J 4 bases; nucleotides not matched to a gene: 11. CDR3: CASSPLTLAGEYNEQFF. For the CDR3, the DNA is TGTGCCAGCAGTCCCCTGACCCTAGCGGGAGAATACAATGAGCAGTTCTTC.

The CDR3 coding sequence is TGTGCCACCAGCAGAGATGGGGGGACTAGCGGGAGGCCCATCTCCTACGAGCAGTACTTC. Translation: CATSRDGGTSGRPISYEQYF. The rearrangement uses TRBV15 and TRBJ2-7; 15 nucleotides match TRBD2. Germline CDR1 is LNHNV and CDR2 is YYDKDF (reference sequence). This CDR3 comprises 20 residues. Trimming removed 0 bases from V and 0 bases from J; junction bases left unmatched: 9.

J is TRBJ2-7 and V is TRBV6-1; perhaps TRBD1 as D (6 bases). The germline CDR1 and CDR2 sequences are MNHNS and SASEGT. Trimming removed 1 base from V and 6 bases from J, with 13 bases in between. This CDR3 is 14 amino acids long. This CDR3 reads CASSEVRGQREQYF. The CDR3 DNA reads TGTGCCAGCAGTGAAGTTCGGGGACAACGCGAGCAGTACTTC.

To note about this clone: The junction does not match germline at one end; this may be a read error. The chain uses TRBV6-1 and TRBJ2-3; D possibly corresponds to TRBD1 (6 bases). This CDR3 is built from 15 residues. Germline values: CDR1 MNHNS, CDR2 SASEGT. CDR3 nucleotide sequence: TGTGCCAGCAGTGACACGGCGACAGGCACCGATACGCAGTATTTT. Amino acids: CASSDTATGTDTQYF.

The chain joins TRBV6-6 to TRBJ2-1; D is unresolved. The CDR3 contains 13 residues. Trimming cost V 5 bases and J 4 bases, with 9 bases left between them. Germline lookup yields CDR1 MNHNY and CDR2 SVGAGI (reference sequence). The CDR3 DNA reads TGTGCCAGCAGTACGGAGTTATACAATGAGCAGTTCTTC. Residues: CASSTELYNEQFF.

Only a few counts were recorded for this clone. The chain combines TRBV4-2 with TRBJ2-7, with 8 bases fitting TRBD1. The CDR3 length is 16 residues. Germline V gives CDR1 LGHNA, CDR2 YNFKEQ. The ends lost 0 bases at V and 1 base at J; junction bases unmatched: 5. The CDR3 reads CASSQDITGGSYEQYF. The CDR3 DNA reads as TGTGCCAGCAGCCAAGATATAACAGGGGGGTCCTACGAGCAGTACTTC.

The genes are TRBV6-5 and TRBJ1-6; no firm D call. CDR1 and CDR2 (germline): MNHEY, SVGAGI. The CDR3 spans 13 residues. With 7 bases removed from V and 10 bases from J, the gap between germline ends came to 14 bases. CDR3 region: CASTNGLGSPLHF. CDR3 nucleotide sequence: TGTGCCAGCACCAACGGACTGGGGTCACCCCTCCACTTT.

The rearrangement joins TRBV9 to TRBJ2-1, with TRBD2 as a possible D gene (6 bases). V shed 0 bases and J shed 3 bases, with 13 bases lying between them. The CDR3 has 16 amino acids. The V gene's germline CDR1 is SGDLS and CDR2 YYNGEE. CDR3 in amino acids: CASSVDRRGVYNEQFF. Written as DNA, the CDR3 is TGTGCCAGCAGCGTAGATCGGAGGGGCGTCTACAATGAGCAGTTCTTC.

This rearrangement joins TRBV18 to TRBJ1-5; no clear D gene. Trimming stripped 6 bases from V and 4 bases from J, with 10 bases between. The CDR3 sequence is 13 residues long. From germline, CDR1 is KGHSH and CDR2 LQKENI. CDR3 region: CASSPTWNQPQHF. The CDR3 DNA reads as TGTGCCAGCTCCCCCACATGGAATCAGCCCCAGCATTTT.

The CDR3 loop reads CASSRAGGSYEQYF. The CDR3 DNA reads as TGTGCCAGCAGTCGAGCGGGAGGCTCGTACGAGCAGTACTTC. The chain joins TRBV28 to TRBJ2-7, with 9 bases fitting TRBD2. Germline trimming cut 5 bases from V and 4 bases from J; bases unmatched to any gene: 6. Per germline, CDR1 MDHEN and CDR2 SYDVKM. The CDR3 is 14 residues long.

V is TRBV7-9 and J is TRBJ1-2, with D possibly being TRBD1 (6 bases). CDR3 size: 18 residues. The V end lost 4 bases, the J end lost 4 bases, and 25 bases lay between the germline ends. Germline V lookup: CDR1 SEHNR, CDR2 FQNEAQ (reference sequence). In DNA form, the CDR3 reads TGTGCCAGCAGCTCTCATCGGTCGGTTCGGGGGGCGGCCTATGGCTACACCTTC. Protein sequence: CASSSHRSVRGAAYGYTF. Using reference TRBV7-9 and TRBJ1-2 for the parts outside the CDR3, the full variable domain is DTGVSQNPRHKITKRGQNVTFRCDPISEHNRLYWYRQTLGQGPEFLTYFQNEAQLEKSRLLSDRFSAERPKGSFSTLEIQRTEQGDSAMYLCASSSHRSVRGAAYGYTFGSGTRLTVV.

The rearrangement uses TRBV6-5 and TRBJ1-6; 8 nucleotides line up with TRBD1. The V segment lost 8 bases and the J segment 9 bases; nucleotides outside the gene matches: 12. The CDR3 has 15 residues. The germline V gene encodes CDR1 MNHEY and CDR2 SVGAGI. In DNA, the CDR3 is TGTGCCAGCCAGAGGAAGACAGGGGACGGTTCACCCCTCCACTTT. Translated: CASQRKTGDGSPLHF.

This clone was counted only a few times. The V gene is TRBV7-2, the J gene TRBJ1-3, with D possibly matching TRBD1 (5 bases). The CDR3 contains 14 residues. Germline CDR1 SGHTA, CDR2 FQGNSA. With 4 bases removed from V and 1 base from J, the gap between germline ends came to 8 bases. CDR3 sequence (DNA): TGTGCCAGCAGCTCTCGGACATCTGGAAACACCATATATTTT. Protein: CASSSRTSGNTIYF.

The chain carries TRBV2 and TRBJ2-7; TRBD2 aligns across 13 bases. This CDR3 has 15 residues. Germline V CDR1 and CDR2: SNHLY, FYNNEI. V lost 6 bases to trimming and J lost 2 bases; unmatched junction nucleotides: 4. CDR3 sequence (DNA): TGTGCCAGCAGGGCTGGACTAGCGGGAGCCTACGAGCAGTACTTC. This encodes CASRAGLAGAYEQYF.

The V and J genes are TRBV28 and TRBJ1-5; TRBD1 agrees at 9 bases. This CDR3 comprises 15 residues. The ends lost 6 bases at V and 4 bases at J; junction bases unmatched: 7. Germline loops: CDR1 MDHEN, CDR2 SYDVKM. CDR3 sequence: CASRSTGGGNQPQHF. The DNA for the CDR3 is TGTGCCAGCAGATCCACAGGGGGCGGTAATCAGCCCCAGCATTTT. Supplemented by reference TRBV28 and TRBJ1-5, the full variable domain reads DVKVTQSSRYLVKRTGEKVFLECVQDMDHENMFWYRQDPGLGLRLIYFSYDVKMKEKGDIPEGYSVSREKKERFSLILESASTNQTSMYLCASRSTGGGNQPQHFGDGTRLSIL.